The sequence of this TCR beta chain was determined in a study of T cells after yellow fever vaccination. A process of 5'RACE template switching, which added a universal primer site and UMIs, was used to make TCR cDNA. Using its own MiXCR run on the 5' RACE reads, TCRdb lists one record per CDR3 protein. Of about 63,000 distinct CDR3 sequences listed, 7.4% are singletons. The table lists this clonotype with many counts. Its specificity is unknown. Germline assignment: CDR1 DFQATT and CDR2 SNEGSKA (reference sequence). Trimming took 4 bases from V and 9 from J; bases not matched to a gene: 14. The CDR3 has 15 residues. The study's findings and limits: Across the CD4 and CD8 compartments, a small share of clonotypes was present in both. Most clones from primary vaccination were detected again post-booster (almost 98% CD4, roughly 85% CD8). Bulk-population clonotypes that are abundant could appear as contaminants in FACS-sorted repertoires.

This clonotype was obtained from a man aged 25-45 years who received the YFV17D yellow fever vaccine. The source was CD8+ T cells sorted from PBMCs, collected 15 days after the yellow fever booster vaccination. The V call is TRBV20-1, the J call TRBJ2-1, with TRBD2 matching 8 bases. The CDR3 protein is CSANPKAGVSFEQFF. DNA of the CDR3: TGCAGTGCTAACCCTAAAGCGGGAGTGTCGTTTGAGCAGTTCTTC.